This TCR beta chain was observed in a study of cytomegalovirus exposure and HLA in healthy donors. Study-level background: Earlier, fewer than 130 million unique TCR beta sequences were recovered from roughly 200 million T cells by an analysis. Study results and caveats: Cytomegalovirus association was assigned to about 180 TCR beta chains. A later analysis linked a missense variant in DCLRE1C to the trimming of TCR beta V and J genes. DRB1 had the most TCR associations and HLA-C the fewest, a later analysis found, with rates varying by HLA locus.

Trimming took off 8 bases at V and 10 bases at J, with 24 bases between the two ends. This CDR3 contains 15 residues. Germline values: CDR1 LNHDA, CDR2 SQIVND (reference sequence). 13 Jbeta primers and 60 Vbeta primers were used for the PCR. Assay used: immunoSEQ multiplex PCR; TCRdb lists only in-frame clones, some missing. In the table there are roughly 200,000 clones, around four fifths of which are singletons. In regard to this clone: Antigen: not known.

This TCR came from a middle-aged man in good health and CMV-seropositive. V usage is TRBV19 and J usage is TRBJ1-5; D is possibly TRBD1 (5 bases). Sequenced sample: PBMCs. The CDR3 DNA reads as TGTGCCAGTGGAGTCGGGGGTACGGTCGGTCTACCCCAGCATTTT. Translation gives CASGVGGTVGLPQHF.